This passage covers 3 T cell receptor beta chains from one sample sequenced in a study of blood T cell repertoires in COVID-19. The method was immunoSEQ multiplex PCR; TCRdb's version includes in-frame clones alone and lacks a portion of them. This table holds about 170,000 clones, around 87% found once. The sample taken for sequencing was peripheral blood. The receptor set was obtained from a man aged 55 to 70 with COVID-19, enrolled during active disease.

The V call is TRBV29-1, the J call TRBJ1-1; D is uncertain. Germline lookup yields CDR1 SQVTM and CDR2 ANQGSEA. The V end lost 2 bases, the J end lost 4 bases, and 11 bases lay between the germline ends. This CDR3 has 13 amino acids. CDR3 region: CSVEREARTEAFF. Written as DNA, the CDR3 is TGCAGCGTTGAAAGGGAGGCGCGCACTGAAGCTTTCTTT.

V gene TRBV14 combines with J gene TRBJ2-3; a possible D gene is TRBD1 (6 bases). Trimming took 4 bases from V and 6 from J, leaving 11 bases between them. Germline CDR1 is SGHDN and CDR2 is FVKESK. The CDR3 totals 13 residues. DNA for the CDR3: TGTGCCAGCAGCCGATTCCAGGGGGATACGCAGTATTTT. Protein product: CASSRFQGDTQYF.

The chain combines TRBV10-3 with TRBJ1-1; TRBD1 agrees at 9 bases. The V gene end was trimmed by 8 bases and the J gene end by 2 bases; junction bases not matched to a gene: 3. The CDR3 is 13 residues long. Germline V CDR1 and CDR2: ENHRY, SYGVKD. This CDR3 reads CAIGQGFNTEAFF. The DNA for the CDR3 is TGTGCCATCGGACAGGGGTTTAACACTGAAGCTTTCTTT.